Each of the 10 T cell receptor beta chains below was sequenced from the same sample in a study of post-analysis software for immune sequencing data. Study-level findings and limits: TRBV segments more frequent in patients than in controls numbered about 5 and included TRBV5-6, TRBV5-1 and TRBV20-1.

Antigen specificity for these receptors is unknown. TCR beta libraries were prepared from cDNA with unique molecular identifiers. TCRdb ran MiXCR on the PCR reads and lists one entry per CDR3 protein. The sample lists 600,000 to 700,000 distinct CDR3 sequences, approximately 59% occurring once. Sequenced sample: blood. The receptors were gathered from a girl aged 2-10 years with multiple sclerosis.

The chain has TRBV5-1 and TRBJ1-6; D not certain. The CDR3 has 15 amino acids. Trimming removed 4 bases at V and 9 bases at J, with 17 bases between. CDR1 is SGHRS, CDR2 YFSETQ, per germline. The DNA of the CDR3 is TGCGCCAGCAGCAGAACCGGGCCGGGGAGTTCACCCCTCCACTTT. This sequence encodes CASSRTGPGSSPLHF. The entire variable domain, with the rest obtained from reference TRBV5-1 and TRBJ1-6, is as follows: KAGVTQTPRYLIKTRGQQVTLSCSPISGHRSVSWYQQTPGQGLQFLFEYFSETQRNKGNFPGRFSGRQFSNSRSEMNVSTLELGDSALYLCASSRTGPGSSPLHFGNGTRLTVT.

The chain carries TRBV5-1 and TRBJ1-1; unclear D gene. This CDR3 has 14 amino acids. Between the trimmed V and J ends, which lost 3 bases and 0 bases, there was a span of 9 bases. From germline, CDR1 is SGHRS and CDR2 YFSETQ. CDR3 DNA sequence: TGCGCCAGCAGCTGGAGTGTATTGAACACTGAAGCTTTCTTT. Its protein product is CASSWSVLNTEAFF.

The rearrangement uses TRBV29-1 and TRBJ2-7, with 8 nucleotides matching TRBD1. The CDR3 has 14 residues. V was pared by 6 bases and J by 3 bases, with 10 bases of the junction left unmatched. Germline CDR1 reads SQVTM; CDR2 reads ANQGSEA. CDR3 bases: TGCAGCGTGGATACTCGAGGACAGGGCTACGAGCAGTACTTC. Its protein is CSVDTRGQGYEQYF.

This chain joins TRBV20-1 and TRBJ2-1; TRBD2 matches at 8 bases. The CDR3 has 14 amino acids. Germline values: CDR1 DFQATT, CDR2 SNEGSKA (reference sequence). The V gene end was trimmed by 4 bases and the J gene end by 4 bases; junction bases not matched to a gene: 6. CDR3 nucleotide sequence: TGCAGTGCTAAGTTAGCGGGGTTATACAATGAGCAGTTCTTC. It is translated as CSAKLAGLYNEQFF.

The genes are TRBV7-6 and TRBJ1-2; D call uncertain. The CDR3 is 14 residues long. Trimming left V 7 bases short and J 0 bases short, with 12 bases between. Per the germline V gene, CDR1 is SGHVS and CDR2 is FNYEAQ. The CDR3 bases are TGTGCCAGCACCCCTATGGTGCCTAACTATGGCTACACCTTC. Translated: CASTPMVPNYGYTF.

This chain connects TRBV3-1 to TRBJ2-1, with TRBD2 identical over 10 bases. There are 20 residues in the CDR3. Looked up from germline, CDR1 is LGHDT and CDR2 is YNNKEL (reference sequence). The V segment lost 1 base and the J segment 4 bases; nucleotides outside the gene matches: 16. The CDR3 is CASSQGLAGAVGIDYNEQFF. CDR3 sequence (DNA): TGTGCCAGCAGCCAAGGGCTAGCGGGGGCCGTGGGGATTGATTACAATGAGCAGTTCTTC.

This clonotype was seen repeatedly, ten times or more. The rearrangement joins TRBV6-2 or TRBV6-3 to TRBJ2-3, with 7 bases lining up with TRBD2. Germline V lookup: CDR1 MNHEY, CDR2 SVGEGT. The ends lost 6 bases at V and 3 bases at J; junction bases unmatched: 12. There are 16 residues in the CDR3. The CDR3 DNA reads as TGTGCCAGCAGGAACGGCGGGGGAGGGCCTACAGATACGCAGTATTTT. Its translation is CASRNGGGGPTDTQYF.

This clonotype appeared a single time. The chain is built from TRBV5-1 and TRBJ2-3, with 7 nucleotides matching TRBD2. With 0 bases clipped from V and 4 bases from J, the junction kept 8 bases outside the gene matches. CDR3 length equals 16 residues. Germline V gives CDR1 SGHRS, CDR2 YFSETQ. CDR3 DNA sequence: TGCGCCAGCAGCTTGGTGGCGGGAGAAGTGGCAGATACGCAGTATTTT. This translates into CASSLVAGEVADTQYF. Supplemented by reference TRBV5-1 and TRBJ2-3, the full variable domain reads KAGVTQTPRYLIKTRGQQVTLSCSPISGHRSVSWYQQTPGQGLQFLFEYFSETQRNKGNFPGRFSGRQFSNSRSEMNVSTLELGDSALYLCASSLVAGEVADTQYFGPGTRLTVL.

The chain combines TRBV7-9 with TRBJ2-7; no clear D gene. The CDR3 has 12 amino acids. Trimming shortened V by 5 bases and J by 9 bases, and 14 bases separated the two germline ends. Germline assignment: CDR1 SEHNR and CDR2 FQNEAQ (reference sequence). Here the CDR3 reads CASSPGPTGQYF. Written as DNA, the CDR3 is TGTGCCAGCAGCCCTGGCCCAACGGGGCAGTACTTC.

This clonotype was detected only once. The rearrangement joins TRBV7-9 to TRBJ1-1, with 7 bases lining up with TRBD1. The junction had 9 bases not matched to a gene; V was cut back by 5 bases and J by 3 bases. The CDR3 length is 15 residues. Germline V gives CDR1 SEHNR, CDR2 FQNEAQ (reference sequence). This chain's CDR3 is CASSDSGGTDTEAFF. CDR3 DNA sequence: TGTGCCAGCAGCGATTCAGGGGGTACGGACACTGAAGCTTTCTTT. The full variable domain, completed using reference TRBV7-9 and TRBJ1-1, is DTGVSQNPRHKITKRGQNVTFRCDPISEHNRLYWYRQTLGQGPEFLTYFQNEAQLEKSRLLSDRFSAERPKGSFSTLEIQRTEQGDSAMYLCASSDSGGTDTEAFFGQGTRLTVV.